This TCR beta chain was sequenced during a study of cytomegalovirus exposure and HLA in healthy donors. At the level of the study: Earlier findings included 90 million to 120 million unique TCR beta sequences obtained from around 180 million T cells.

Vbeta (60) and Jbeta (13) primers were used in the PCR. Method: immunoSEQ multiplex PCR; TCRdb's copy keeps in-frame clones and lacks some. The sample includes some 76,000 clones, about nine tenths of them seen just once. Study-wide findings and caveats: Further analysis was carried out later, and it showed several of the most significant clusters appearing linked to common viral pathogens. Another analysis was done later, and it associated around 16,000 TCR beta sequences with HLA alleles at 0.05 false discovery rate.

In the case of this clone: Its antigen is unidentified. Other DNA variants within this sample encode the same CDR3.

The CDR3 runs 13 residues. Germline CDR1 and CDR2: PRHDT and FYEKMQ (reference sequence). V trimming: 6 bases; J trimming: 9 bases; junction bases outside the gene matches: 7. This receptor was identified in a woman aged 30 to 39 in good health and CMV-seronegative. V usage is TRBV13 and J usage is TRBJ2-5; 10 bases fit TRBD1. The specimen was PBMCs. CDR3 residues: CASSPTGGTSQYF. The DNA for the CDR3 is TGTGCCAGCAGTCCGACAGGGGGCACGTCCCAGTACTTC.